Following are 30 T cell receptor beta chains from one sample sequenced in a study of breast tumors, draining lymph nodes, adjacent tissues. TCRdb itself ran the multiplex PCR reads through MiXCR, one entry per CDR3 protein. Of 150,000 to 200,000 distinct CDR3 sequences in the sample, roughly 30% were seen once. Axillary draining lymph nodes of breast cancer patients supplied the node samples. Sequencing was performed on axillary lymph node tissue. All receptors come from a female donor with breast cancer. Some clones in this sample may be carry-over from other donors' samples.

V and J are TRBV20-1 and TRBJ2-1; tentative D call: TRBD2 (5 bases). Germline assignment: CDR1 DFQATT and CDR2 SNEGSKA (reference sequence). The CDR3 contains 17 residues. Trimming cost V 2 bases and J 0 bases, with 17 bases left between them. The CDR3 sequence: CSARTAGGWGSYNEQFF. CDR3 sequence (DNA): TGCAGTGCTAGAACAGCCGGCGGGTGGGGCTCCTACAATGAGCAGTTCTTC.

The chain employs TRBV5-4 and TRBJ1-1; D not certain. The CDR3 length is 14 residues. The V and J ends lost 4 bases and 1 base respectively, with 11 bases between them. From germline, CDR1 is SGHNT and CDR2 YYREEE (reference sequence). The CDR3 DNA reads TGTGCCAGCAGCCACTGGCCTGAGAACACTGAAGCTTTCTTT. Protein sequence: CASSHWPENTEAFF.

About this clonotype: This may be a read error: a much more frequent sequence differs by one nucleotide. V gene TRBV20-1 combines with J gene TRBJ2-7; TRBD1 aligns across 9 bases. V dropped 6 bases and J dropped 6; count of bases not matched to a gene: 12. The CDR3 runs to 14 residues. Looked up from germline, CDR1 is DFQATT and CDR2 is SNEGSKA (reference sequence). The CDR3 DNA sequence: TGCAGTGCGCACTCACGACAGGGGGTTGCCGAGCAGTACTTC. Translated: CSAHSRQGVAEQYF.

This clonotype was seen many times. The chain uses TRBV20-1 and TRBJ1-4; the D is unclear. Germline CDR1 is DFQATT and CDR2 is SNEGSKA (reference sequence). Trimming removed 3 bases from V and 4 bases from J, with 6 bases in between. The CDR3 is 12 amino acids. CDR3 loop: CSARGLNEKLFF. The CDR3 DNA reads TGCAGTGCTAGGGGCCTTAATGAAAAACTGTTTTTT.

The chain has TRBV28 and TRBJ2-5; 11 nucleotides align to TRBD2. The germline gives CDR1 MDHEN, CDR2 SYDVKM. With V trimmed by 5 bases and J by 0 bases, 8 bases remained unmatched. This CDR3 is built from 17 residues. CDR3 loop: CASSPMTSGEYQETQYF. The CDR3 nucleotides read TGTGCCAGCAGTCCAATGACTAGCGGGGAATACCAAGAGACCCAGTACTTC.

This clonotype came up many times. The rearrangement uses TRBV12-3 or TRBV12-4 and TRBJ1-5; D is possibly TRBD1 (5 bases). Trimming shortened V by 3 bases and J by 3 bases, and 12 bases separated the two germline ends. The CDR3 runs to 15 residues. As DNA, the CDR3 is TGTGCCAGCAGTTTGGGGCAGCCCTTCAATCAGCCCCAGCATTTT. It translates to CASSLGQPFNQPQHF.

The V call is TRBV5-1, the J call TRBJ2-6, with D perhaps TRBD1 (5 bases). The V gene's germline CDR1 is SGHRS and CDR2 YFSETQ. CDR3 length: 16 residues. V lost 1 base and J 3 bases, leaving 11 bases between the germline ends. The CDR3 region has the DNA TGCGCCAGCAGCTTGAGTGGGGCATATGGGGCCAACGTCCTGACTTTC. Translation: CASSLSGAYGANVLTF.

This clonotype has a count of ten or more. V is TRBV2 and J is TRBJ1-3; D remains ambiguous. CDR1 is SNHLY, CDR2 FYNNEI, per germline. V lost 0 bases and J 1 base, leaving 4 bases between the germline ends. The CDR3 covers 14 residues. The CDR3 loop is CASSEARSGNTIYF. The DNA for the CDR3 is TGTGCCAGCAGTGAAGCCAGGTCTGGAAACACCATATATTTT.

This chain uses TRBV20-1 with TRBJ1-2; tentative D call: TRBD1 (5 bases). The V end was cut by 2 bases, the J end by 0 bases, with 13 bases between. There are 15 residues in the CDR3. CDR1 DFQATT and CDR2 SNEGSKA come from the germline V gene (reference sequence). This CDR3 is CSARPGPRANYGYTF. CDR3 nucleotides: TGCAGTGCTAGACCTGGCCCCAGGGCTAACTATGGCTACACCTTC.

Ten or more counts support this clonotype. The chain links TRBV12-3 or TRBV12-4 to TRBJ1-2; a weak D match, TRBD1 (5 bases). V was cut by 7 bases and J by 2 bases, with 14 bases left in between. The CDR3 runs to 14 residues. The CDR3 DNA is TGTGCCAGCAAACCCGGGGCCGGGAACTATGGCTACACCTTC. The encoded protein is CASKPGAGNYGYTF.

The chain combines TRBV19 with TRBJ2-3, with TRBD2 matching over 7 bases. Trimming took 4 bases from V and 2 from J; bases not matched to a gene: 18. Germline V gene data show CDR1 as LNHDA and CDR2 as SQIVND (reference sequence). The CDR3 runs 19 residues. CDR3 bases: TGTGCCAGTAGTACCTCCGGGACTACCTACGAGCAGTACACAGATACGCAGTATTTT. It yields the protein CASSTSGTTYEQYTDTQYF.

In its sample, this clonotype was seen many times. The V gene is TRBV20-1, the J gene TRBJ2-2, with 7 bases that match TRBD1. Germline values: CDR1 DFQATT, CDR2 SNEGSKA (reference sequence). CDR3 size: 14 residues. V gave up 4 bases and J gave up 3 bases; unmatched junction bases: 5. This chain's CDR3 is CSAKGTDYTGELFF. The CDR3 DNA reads TGCAGTGCTAAGGGGACAGATTACACCGGGGAGCTGTTTTTT.

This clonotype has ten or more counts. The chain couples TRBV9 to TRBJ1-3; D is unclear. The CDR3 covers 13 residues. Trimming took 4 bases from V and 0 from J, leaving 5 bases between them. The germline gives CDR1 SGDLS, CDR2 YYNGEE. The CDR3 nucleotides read TGTGCCAGCAGCCCCAACTCTGGAAACACCATATATTTT. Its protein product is CASSPNSGNTIYF.

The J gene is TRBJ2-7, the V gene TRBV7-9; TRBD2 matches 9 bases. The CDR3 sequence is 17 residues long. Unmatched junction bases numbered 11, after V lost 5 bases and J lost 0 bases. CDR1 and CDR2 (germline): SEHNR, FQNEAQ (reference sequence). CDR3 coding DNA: TGTGCCAGCAGCCCCTGCAGGGGTAGCGGGAGCTCCTACGAGCAGTACTTC. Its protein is CASSPCRGSGSSYEQYF.

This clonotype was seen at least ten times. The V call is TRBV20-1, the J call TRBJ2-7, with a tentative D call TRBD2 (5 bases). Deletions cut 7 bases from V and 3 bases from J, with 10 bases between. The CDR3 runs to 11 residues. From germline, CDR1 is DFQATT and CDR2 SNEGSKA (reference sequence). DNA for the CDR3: TGCAGTGTTCGGGAAAGCTACGAGCAGTACTTC. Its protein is CSVRESYEQYF.

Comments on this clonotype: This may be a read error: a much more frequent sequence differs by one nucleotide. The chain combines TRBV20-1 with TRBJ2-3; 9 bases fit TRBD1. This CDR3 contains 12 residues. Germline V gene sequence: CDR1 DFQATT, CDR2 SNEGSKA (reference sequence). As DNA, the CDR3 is TGCAGTGCTAGACTGACAGGGGGTACGCCGTATTTT. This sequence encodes CSARLTGGTPYF.

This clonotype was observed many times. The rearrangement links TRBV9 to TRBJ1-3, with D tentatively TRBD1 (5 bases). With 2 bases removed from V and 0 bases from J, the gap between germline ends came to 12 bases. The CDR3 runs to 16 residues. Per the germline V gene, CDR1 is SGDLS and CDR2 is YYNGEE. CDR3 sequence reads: CASSVTAGNSGNTIYF. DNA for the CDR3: TGTGCCAGCAGCGTTACTGCAGGGAACTCTGGAAACACCATATATTTT.

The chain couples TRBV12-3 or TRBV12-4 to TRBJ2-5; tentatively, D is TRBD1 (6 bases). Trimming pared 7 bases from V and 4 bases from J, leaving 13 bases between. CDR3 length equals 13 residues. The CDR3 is CASTQKQGETQYF. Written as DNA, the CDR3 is TGTGCCAGCACACAAAAACAGGGAGAGACCCAGTACTTC.

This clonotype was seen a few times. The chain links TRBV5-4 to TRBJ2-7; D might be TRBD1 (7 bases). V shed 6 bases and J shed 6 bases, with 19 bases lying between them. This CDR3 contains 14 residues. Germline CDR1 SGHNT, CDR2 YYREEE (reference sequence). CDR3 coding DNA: TGTGCCAGCACGACCGGGACAGCGGGCCGCGAGCAGTACTTC. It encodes CASTTGTAGREQYF. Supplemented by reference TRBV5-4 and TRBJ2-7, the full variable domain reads ETGVTQSPTHLIKTRGQQVTLRCSSQSGHNTVSWYQQALGQGPQFIFQYYREEENGRGNFPPRFSGLQFPNYSSELNVNALELDDSALYLCASTTGTAGREQYFGPGTRLTVT.

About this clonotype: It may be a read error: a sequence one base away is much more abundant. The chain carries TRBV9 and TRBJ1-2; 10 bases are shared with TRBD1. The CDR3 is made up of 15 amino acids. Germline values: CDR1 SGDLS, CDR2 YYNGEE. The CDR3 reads CASSGTGTGVYGSTF. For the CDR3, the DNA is TGTGCCAGCAGCGGAACCGGGACAGGGGTCTATGGCTCCACCTTC.

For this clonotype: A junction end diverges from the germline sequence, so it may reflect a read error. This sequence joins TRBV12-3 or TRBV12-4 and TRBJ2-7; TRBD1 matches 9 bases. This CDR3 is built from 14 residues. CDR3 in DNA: TGTGCCAGCAGTTTCGGGACAGGGCGTCTCGAGCGGTACTTC. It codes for CASSFGTGRLERYF.

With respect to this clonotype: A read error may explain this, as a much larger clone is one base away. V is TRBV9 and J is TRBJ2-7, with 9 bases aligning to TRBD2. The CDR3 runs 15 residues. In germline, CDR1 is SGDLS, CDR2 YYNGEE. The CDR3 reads CASSVGTSEAYEPYF. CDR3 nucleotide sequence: TGTGCCAGCAGCGTAGGGACTAGCGAAGCCTACGAGCCGTACTTC.

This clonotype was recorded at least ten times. CDR3 sequence reads: CSASAGDYGYTF. The CDR3 coding sequence is TGCAGTGCTAGCGCAGGTGACTATGGCTACACCTTC. The rearrangement joins TRBV20-1 to TRBJ1-2; D not certain. Germline CDR1 and CDR2: DFQATT and SNEGSKA (reference sequence). This CDR3 is built from 12 residues. V was clipped by 3 bases and J by 3 bases, with 8 bases between them.

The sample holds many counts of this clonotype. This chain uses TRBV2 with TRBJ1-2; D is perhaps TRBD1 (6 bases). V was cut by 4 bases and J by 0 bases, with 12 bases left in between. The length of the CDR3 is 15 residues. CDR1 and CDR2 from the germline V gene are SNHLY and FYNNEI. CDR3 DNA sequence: TGTGCCAGCAGTGGGTGGGACACTACTAACTATGGCTACACCTTC. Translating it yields CASSGWDTTNYGYTF.

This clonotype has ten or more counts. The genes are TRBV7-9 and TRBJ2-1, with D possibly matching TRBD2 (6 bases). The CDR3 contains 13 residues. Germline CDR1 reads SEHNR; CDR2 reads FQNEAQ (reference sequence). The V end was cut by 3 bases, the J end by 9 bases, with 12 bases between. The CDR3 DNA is TGTGCCAGCAGCTTTAGGGGAGGAGGTGAGCAGTTCTTC. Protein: CASSFRGGGEQFF.

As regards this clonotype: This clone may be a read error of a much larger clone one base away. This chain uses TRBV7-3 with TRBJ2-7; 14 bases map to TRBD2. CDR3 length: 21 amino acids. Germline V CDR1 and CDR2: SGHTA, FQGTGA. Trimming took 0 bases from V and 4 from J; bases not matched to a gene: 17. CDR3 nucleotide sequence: TGTGCCAGCAGCTTAACGGACACCGGGACTAGCGGGAGAGGCGATCATTACGAGCAGTACTTC. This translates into CASSLTDTGTSGRGDHYEQYF. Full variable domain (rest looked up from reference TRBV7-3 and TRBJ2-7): GAGVSQTPSNKVTEKGKYVELRCDPISGHTALYWYRQSLGQGPEFLIYFQGTGAADDSGLPNDRFFAVRPEGSVSTLKIQRTERGDSAVYLCASSLTDTGTSGRGDHYEQYFGPGTRLTVT.

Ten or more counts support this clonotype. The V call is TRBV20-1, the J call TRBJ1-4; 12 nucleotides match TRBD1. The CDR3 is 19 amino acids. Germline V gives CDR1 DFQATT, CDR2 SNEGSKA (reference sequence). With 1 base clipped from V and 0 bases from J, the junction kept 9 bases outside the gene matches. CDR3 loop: CSARVPRDRGRATNEKLFF. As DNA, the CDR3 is TGCAGTGCTAGAGTCCCCCGGGACAGGGGGCGGGCAACTAATGAAAAACTGTTTTTT.

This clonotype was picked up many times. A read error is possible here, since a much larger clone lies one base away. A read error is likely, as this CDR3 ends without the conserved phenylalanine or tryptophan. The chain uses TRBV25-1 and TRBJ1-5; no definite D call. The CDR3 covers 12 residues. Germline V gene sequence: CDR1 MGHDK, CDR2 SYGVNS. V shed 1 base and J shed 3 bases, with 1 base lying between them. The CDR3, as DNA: TGTGCCAGCAGTGAATCCAATCAGCCCCAGCATCTT. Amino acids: CASSESNQPQHL.

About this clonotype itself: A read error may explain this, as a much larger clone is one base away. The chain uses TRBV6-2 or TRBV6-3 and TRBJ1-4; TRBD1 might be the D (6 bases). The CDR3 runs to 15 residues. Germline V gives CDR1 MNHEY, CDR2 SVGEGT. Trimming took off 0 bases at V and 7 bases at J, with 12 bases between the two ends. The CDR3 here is CASSYSGIGGEKLFF. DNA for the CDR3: TGTGCCAGCAGTTACTCCGGGATAGGGGGTGAAAAACTGTTTTTT.

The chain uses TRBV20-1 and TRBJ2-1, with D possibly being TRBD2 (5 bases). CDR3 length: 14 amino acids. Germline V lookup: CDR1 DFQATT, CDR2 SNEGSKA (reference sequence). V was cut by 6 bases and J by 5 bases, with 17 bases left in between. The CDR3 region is CSANDPGSDNEQFF. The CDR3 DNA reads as TGCAGTGCCAATGACCCGGGATCCGACAATGAGCAGTTCTTC.